This is a list of T cell receptor beta chains from one sample in a study of tumor and adjacent non-tumor tissue in lung cancer. TCRdb re-derived calls from the multiplex PCR reads in MiXCR, one entry per CDR3 protein. The sample includes tens of thousands of distinct CDR3 sequences, around 60% of them seen just once. The sample was distant non-tumor lung tissue. Source of these receptors: a woman aged 65 to 85 with non-small cell lung cancer. Each CDR3 is given with its conserved first and last residue. A D gene is named only where the DNA matches it firmly. A row's size may be missing; if present it is once, few, many or a size class.

j_call clone_size v_call d_call cdr3_nt cdr3_aa
TRBJ2-2 . TRBV4-1 . TGCACCAGCAGCCTGCCCCTGGGTGCCACCGGGGAGCTGTTTTTT CTSSLPLGATGELFF
TRBJ2-7 many TRBV20-1 . TGCAGTGCTAGAGATGGGAGCAGGGTCCGGAACGAGCAGTACTTC CSARDGSRVRNEQYF
TRBJ1-5 . TRBV29-1 . TGCAGCGTCAAGGGAGTTGGCAATCAGCCCCAGCATTTT CSVKGVGNQPQHF
TRBJ2-7 . TRBV4-1 TRBD1 TGCGTCAACAGCCAAGGCTCCGGGACAGCGTTCTACGAGCAGTACTTC CVNSQGSGTAFYEQYF
TRBJ1-5 . TRBV6-1 . TGTGCCAGCAGTGAAGCGCAGGGTCAGGAGCTCCAGCATTTC CASSEAQGQELQHF
TRBJ2-5 . TRBV25-1 . TGTGCCAGCAGTTTCACTGACGGTGCATTCGGGGAGACCCAGTACTTC CASSFTDGAFGETQYF
TRBJ2-6 . TRBV6-1 . TGTGCGAGCAGTCAGGGGTCTAGTTCTGGGACCAACGTCCTGACTTTC CASSQGSSSGTNVLTF
TRBJ2-7 . TRBV11-3 . TGTGCCAGCCGCGTAGGACAGTCCTACGAGCAGTACTTC CASRVGQSYEQYF
TRBJ1-2 . TRBV12-3/TRBV12-4 . TGTGCCAGTGGCCCAGGGTTCTATGGCTACACCTTC CASGPGFYGYTF
TRBJ2-3 many TRBV29-1 . TGCAGCGCTTGGAGGGACTCGCAGTATTTT CSAWRDSQYF
TRBJ2-2 few TRBV4-1 . TGCACCAGCAGCCAACACCCCGTTTGGAACACCGGGGACCTGTTTTTT CTSSQHPVWNTGDLFF
TRBJ2-7 . TRBV4-2 TRBD2 TGCGCCAGCAGCCGGGGGAATCGGGGGGTGCAGTACTTC CASSRGNRGVQYF
TRBJ2-2 . TRBV29-1 TRBD2 TGCAGCATTTCTCGGAACCCGGGGCTAGCGGACACCGGGGAGCTGTTTTTT CSISRNPGLADTGELFF
TRBJ2-7 . TRBV4-1 TRBD1 TGCGCCGGCAGCCAAGGTCAGGGACAGGGGACGCGCTACGAGCAGTACTTC CAGSQGQGQGTRYEQYF
TRBJ2-3 . TRBV29-1 TRBD1 TGCAGCGTTGAAGAGCCGGGACAGGGAAGCACAGATACGCAATATTTT CSVEEPGQGSTDTQYF
TRBJ1-5 . TRBV29-1 TRBD1 TGTAGCGTTGTTACAGGGGTCCATCCGCCCCAGCATTTT CSVVTGVHPPQHF
TRBJ2-1 . TRBV6-5 TRBD1 TGTGCCGGCAGTCGCGGGACAGGCCCTAACAATGAGCAATTCTTC CAGSRGTGPNNEQFF
TRBJ2-6 . TRBV6-5 . TGTGCCAGCAGTTACTCGATGGACCCTGTGGCCAACGTCCTGGCTTTC CASSYSMDPVANVLAF
TRBJ1-2 . TRBV12-3/TRBV12-4 . TGTATCAGCAGTTTAGCGACCGACGCACTCTATGGCTACACCTTC CISSLATDALYGYTF
TRBJ2-7 . TRBV29-1 TRBD2 TGTAGCGTTGCGGCGGGAGGGCCTATCGACGAGCACTACTTC CSVAAGGPIDEHYF
TRBJ1-3 . TRBV29-1 . TGCAGCATTGGTCGAGTCGGGGGCTCTGGAGACACCATATATTTT CSIGRVGGSGDTIYF
TRBJ2-7 . TRBV20-1 . TGCAGTGCCCCAACAGAGAACTACGAGTGGTTCTTC CSAPTENYEWFF
TRBJ2-7 . TRBV4-1 TRBD2 TGCGCCAACAGCCTCGTCCCGCGGGAGACGTACGAGCAGTACTTC CANSLVPRETYEQYF
TRBJ2-1 . TRBV20-1 . TGCAGTGCTAGGAGGCGGGATAAGGTGGGGAATGAGCAGTTCTTC CSARRRDKVGNEQFF
TRBJ1-4 few TRBV28 TRBD1 TGTGCCAGCAGTTTTAGGCAGGGGGCAACTAATGAAAAACTGTTTTTT CASSFRQGATNEKLFF
TRBJ2-1 . TRBV29-1 . TGCAGCGATCGACTAGATTCGGCCAATGAGCAGCTCTTC CSDRLDSANEQLF
TRBJ2-6 . TRBV28 . TGTGCCAGCAGTCTTTTAGAGGGGCGACGCTCTGGGGCCAACGCCCTGACTTTC CASSLLEGRRSGANALTF
TRBJ1-2 . TRBV6-5 . TGTGCCAGCAGTTACTCGCTAGTGGAAAGCTATGGCTACACCTTC CASSYSLVESYGYTF
TRBJ2-1 . TRBV29-1 TRBD2 TGCAGCGCTGAAAGACTAGCGGGACCCAGCGGTCCTTATATCTTC CSAERLAGPSGPYIF
TRBJ1-1 few TRBV4-1 . TGCCCCAGCAGCCAAGTACTGCCTATGAACACTGAAGCTTTCTTT CPSSQVLPMNTEAFF
TRBJ2-7 many TRBV19 TRBD2 TGTGCCAGTAGACTGACTAGCGGGAAAGGCGAGCAGTACTTC CASRLTSGKGEQYF
TRBJ2-7 many TRBV5-5 . TGTGCCAGCAGCGCCTCGCTGGCAGGTTACGAGCAGTACTTC CASSASLAGYEQYF
TRBJ2-2 . TRBV29-1 . TGCAGCGTTGAACGGGTGGATACCAGGGACCTGTTTTTT CSVERVDTRDLFF
TRBJ1-4 many TRBV9 TRBD1 TGTGCCAGCAGCGAGGGACAGCTCACTGGCGGGGAAAAACTGTTTTTT CASSEGQLTGGEKLFF
TRBJ2-1 . TRBV29-1 TRBD2 TGCAGCGCTGAAGATTGGCTAGCGGCCGACAATGAGCAGTCCTTC CSAEDWLAADNEQSF
TRBJ2-7 . TRBV6-5 . TGTGCCAGCAGTCAAGGCCCGCATGAGCAGTACTTC CASSQGPHEQYF